This T cell receptor (beta chain) was identified in a study of T cell repertoires in cytomegalovirus infection. The overall study: Epitope selection comprised recently identified HLA-C-restricted CMV epitopes and well-studied HLA-B-restricted CMV epitopes. Matching HLA type, along with CMV infection, was indicated by public TCR beta signatures.

The CDR3 sequence is 13 residues long. Germline-derived CDR1 and CDR2 are ENHRY and SYGVKD. V lost 2 bases and J 4 bases, leaving 8 bases between the germline ends. With regard to this clonotype: Its antigen is currently unknown.

TCRdb itself ran the reads through MiXCR, one entry per CDR3 protein. Of hundreds of thousands of distinct CDR3 sequences detected, around 30% appear once; the ten largest clones hold over 12%. Findings and limits, study-wide: The cumulative frequency of public TCR beta families identified carriers of CMV plus the relevant HLA. The ex vivo response showed dominance by HLA-C-restricted CMV-specific TCR beta clonotypes.

The source is a human donor in good health (CMV status not recorded). Some clones in this sample may be carry-over from other donors' samples. The sequenced sample was cultured CD8+ T cells from PBMCs, obtained from culture after CMV antigen stimulation. The chain is built from TRBV10-3 and TRBJ1-1, with D unresolved. CDR3 DNA sequence: TGTGCCATCAGTGAGCCAGGTGGCACTGAAGCTTTCTTT. Translated, it gives CAISEPGGTEAFF.